The 14 T cell receptor beta chains listed next were all sequenced from one sample in a study of blood T cells in healthy people across ages. A second PCR, run for about 7 to 11 cycles, used a sample-barcoded 5' primer plus a J-beta primer mix. TCRdb passed the 5' RACE reads through MiXCR, listing each CDR3 protein once. The data contain over a million distinct CDR3 sequences, more than 40% of them seen just once; the ten biggest clones take up 18%. Sequences were obtained from blood. The receptors here all came from a woman aged 55-69 years in good health.

The CDR3 coding sequence is TGCGCCAGCAGCCAAGATCCCCAGGGCTGGGAGACCCAGTACTTC. Its translation is CASSQDPQGWETQYF. The rearrangement links TRBV4-1 to TRBJ2-7; a weak D match, TRBD1 (5 bases). TRBJ2-5 explains the end of the DNA better; the J call may be wrong. CDR3 length: 15 residues. The germline V gene has CDR1 MGHRA and CDR2 YSYEKL.

In DNA form, the CDR3 reads TGTGCCAGCAGCTTAGTAGGTAGCGGGGTCTCCTACGAGCAGTACTTC. Protein: CASSLVGSGVSYEQYF. V is TRBV7-8 and J is TRBJ2-7; 8 bases fit TRBD2. CDR1 and CDR2 from the germline V gene are SGHVS and FQNEAQ. The CDR3 spans 16 residues. V was clipped by 1 base and J by 0 bases; unmatched bases: 5.

The chain uses TRBV27 and TRBJ2-7; D may be TRBD1 (6 bases). The length of the CDR3 is 17 residues. Trimming left V 5 bases short and J 0 bases short, with 20 bases between. From germline, CDR1 is MNHEY and CDR2 SMNVEV (reference sequence). The CDR3: CASSPSQLGAASYEQYF. The CDR3 nucleotides read TGTGCCAGCAGTCCCTCCCAGTTGGGGGCGGCCTCCTACGAGCAGTACTTC.

The chain links TRBV29-1 to TRBJ2-1; the match to TRBD2 covers 10 bases. Germline V gene sequence: CDR1 SQVTM, CDR2 ANQGSEA. The CDR3 totals 14 residues. V trimming: 7 bases; J trimming: 2 bases; junction bases outside the gene matches: 5. The CDR3 DNA is TGCAGCGCCGTAGCGGGGGGTCCCTACAATGAGCAGTTCTTC. Its translation is CSAVAGGPYNEQFF.

The chain joins TRBV2 to TRBJ2-1; TRBD2 agrees at 9 bases. The CDR3 runs 14 residues. Germline trimming cut 6 bases from V and 5 bases from J; bases unmatched to any gene: 5. Per germline, CDR1 SNHLY and CDR2 FYNNEI. The CDR3 DNA is TGTGCCAGCAGGGGACTAGCTGGTAACAATGAGCAGTTCTTC. Its translation is CASRGLAGNNEQFF.

In its sample, this clonotype was seen a few times. The gene calls are TRBV3-1 and TRBJ2-3; 9 positions match TRBD1. The germline V gene encodes CDR1 LGHDT and CDR2 YNNKEL (reference sequence). CDR3 size: 17 residues. The V gene end was trimmed by 0 bases and the J gene end by 3 bases; junction bases not matched to a gene: 7. The CDR3 sequence is CASSQDRGTGWTDTQYF. DNA for the CDR3: TGTGCCAGCAGCCAAGATCGAGGGACAGGGTGGACAGATACGCAGTATTTT.

The gene calls are TRBV7-6 and TRBJ2-5; either TRBD1 or TRBD2 may supply D (5 bases each). The CDR3 sequence is 14 residues long. The germline CDR1 and CDR2 sequences are SGHVS and FNYEAQ. Trimming pared 1 base from V and 3 bases from J, leaving 9 bases between. CDR3 loop: CASSLVEGKETQYF. The DNA for the CDR3 is TGTGCCAGCAGCTTAGTTGAGGGGAAAGAGACCCAGTACTTC.

Of note for this clonotype: Mismatch with germline at one junction end may stem from a read error. The chain joins TRBV7-8 to TRBJ1-2; unclear D gene. Germline values: CDR1 SGHVS, CDR2 FQNEAQ. The length of the CDR3 is 15 residues. CDR3 bases: TGCGCCAGCAGCTTAACGGGAGAGGGATGGTTTGGCTACACCTTC. This translates into CASSLTGEGWFGYTF.

This chain joins TRBV29-1 and TRBJ2-3; 9 bases match TRBD1. Germline V gives CDR1 SQVTM, CDR2 ANQGSEA. The CDR3 consists of 16 residues. Trimming took 8 bases from V and 4 from J; bases not matched to a gene: 16. The CDR3 bases are TGCAGCACAGGGGGCGCATCCCCCAGCATCGCAGATACGCAGTATTTT. Its protein product is CSTGGASPSIADTQYF.

This clonotype was observed a few times. The V gene is TRBV11-2, the J gene TRBJ2-7, with 7 positions matching TRBD2. V was clipped by 1 base and J by 7 bases; unmatched bases: 13. CDR3 length equals 16 residues. Looked up from germline, CDR1 is SGHAT and CDR2 is FQNNGV. The CDR3 loop reads CASSLGASGTFGEQYF. The CDR3 DNA reads as TGTGCCAGCAGCTTAGGGGCCAGCGGGACCTTTGGAGAGCAGTACTTC.

This clonotype was recorded at least ten times. This rearrangement joins TRBV29-1 to TRBJ1-3, with D hard to call. Germline CDR1 is SQVTM and CDR2 is ANQGSEA. The CDR3 spans 11 residues. With 7 bases removed from V and 3 bases from J, the gap between germline ends came to 7 bases. CDR3 DNA: TGCAGCGGCCTACGTGGAAACACCATATATTTT. It yields the protein CSGLRGNTIYF.

The rearrangement links TRBV5-8 to TRBJ1-2, with D unclear. The V gene lost 1 base and the J gene lost 4 bases, with 11 bases spanning the gap. Per the germline V gene, CDR1 is SGHTS and CDR2 is YDEGEE. The CDR3 contains 14 residues. The CDR3 DNA reads as TGTGCCAGCAGCTTGTATCCGGGTTCCTATGGCTACACCTTC. Translating it yields CASSLYPGSYGYTF.

V is TRBV20-1 and J is TRBJ2-1, with D possibly being TRBD2 (6 bases). V was clipped by 6 bases and J by 0 bases, with 15 bases between them. Germline loops: CDR1 DFQATT, CDR2 SNEGSKA (reference sequence). This CDR3 is built from 15 residues. CDR3 protein: CSAPISGASYNEQFF. The CDR3 DNA sequence: TGCAGTGCCCCGATTAGCGGAGCCTCCTACAATGAGCAGTTCTTC.

This chain connects TRBV7-9 to TRBJ2-1; 13 nucleotides line up with TRBD2. CDR1 is SEHNR, CDR2 FQNEAQ, per germline (reference sequence). Losses at the gene ends were 6 bases for V and 4 bases for J; bases not matched to a gene: 9. This CDR3 spans 17 amino acids. This chain's CDR3 is CASSPGTSGAPYNEQFF. In DNA, the CDR3 is TGTGCCAGCAGTCCCGGGACTAGCGGGGCACCTTACAATGAGCAGTTCTTC.